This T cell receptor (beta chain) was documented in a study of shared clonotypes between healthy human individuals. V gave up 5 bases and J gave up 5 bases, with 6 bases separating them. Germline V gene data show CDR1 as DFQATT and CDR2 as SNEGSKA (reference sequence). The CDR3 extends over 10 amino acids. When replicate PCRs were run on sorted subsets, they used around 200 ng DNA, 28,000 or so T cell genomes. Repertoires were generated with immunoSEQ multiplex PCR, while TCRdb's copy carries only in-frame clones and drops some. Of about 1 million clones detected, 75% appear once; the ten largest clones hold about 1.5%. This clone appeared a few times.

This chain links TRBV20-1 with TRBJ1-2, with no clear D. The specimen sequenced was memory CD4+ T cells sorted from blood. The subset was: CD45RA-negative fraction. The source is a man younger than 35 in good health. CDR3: CSAEGYGYTF. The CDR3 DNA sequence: TGCAGTGCTGAGGGTTATGGCTACACCTTC.